This TCR beta chain emerged from a study of blood T cell repertoires in COVID-19. In the study overall: COVID-19 samples from acute and convalescent phases originated in the United States, Italy and Spain.

The germline V and J ends were trimmed by 5 bases and 4 bases, with 11 bases remaining between them. The CDR3 spans 13 residues. The germline V gene encodes CDR1 SGHTA and CDR2 FQGTGA. As originally analysed: For nucleated cells, counts were estimated from reference gene primer amplification. Sequencing used immunoSEQ multiplex PCR; TCRdb keeps in-frame clones, though not all of them. V and J calls and clone size are copied from that table; D and trimming were computed from the DNA. The sample lists about 180,000 clones, approximately 85% seen once, with 6.5% to 7.5% in the top ten. The sequence was collected from an older man with COVID-19, enrolled during active disease. The J gene is TRBJ1-1, the V gene TRBV7-3; no clear D. The specimen sequenced was peripheral blood. The CDR3 protein is CASSPGIGTEAFF. The CDR3 DNA is TGTGCCAGCAGCCCGGGGATAGGCACTGAAGCTTTCTTT. Full variable domain (outside the CDR3, taken from reference TRBV7-3 and TRBJ1-1): GAGVSQTPSNKVTEKGKYVELRCDPISGHTALYWYRQSLGQGPEFLIYFQGTGAADDSGLPNDRFFAVRPEGSVSTLKIQRTERGDSAVYLCASSPGIGTEAFFGQGTRLTVV.